The 12 T cell receptor beta chains listed next were all sequenced from one sample in a study of T cell responses to AZD1222 COVID-19 vaccine. Assay: immunoSEQ multiplex PCR; the TCRdb copy retains only in-frame clones and omits some. The table has roughly 95,000 clones, 80% to 95% seen once. The sample in question was peripheral blood, obtained 28 days after the second AZD1222 dose. These receptors all come from an adult who received the AZD1222 COVID-19 vaccine.

The chain carries TRBV27 and TRBJ2-4; D is unclear. Trimming removed 5 bases at V and 9 bases at J, with 17 bases between. Germline lookup yields CDR1 MNHEY and CDR2 SMNVEV (reference sequence). The CDR3 is 14 amino acids. The CDR3 DNA follows: TGTGCCAGCAGTCCCCGAGATGGGAAGGGCATTCAGTACTTC. It codes for CASSPRDGKGIQYF.

Turning to this clone: The junction departs from the called germline gene at one end, perhaps through a read error. V and J are TRBV15 and TRBJ1-6; D remains unclear. CDR1 and CDR2 from the germline V gene are LNHNV and YYDKDF (reference sequence). This CDR3 contains 13 residues. The CDR3 sequence is CATSILPSSTLHF. CDR3 nucleotide sequence: TGTGCCACTAGCATCTTACCCTCCAGCACCCTCCACTTT. The full variable domain, rest sourced from reference TRBV15 and TRBJ1-6, is DAMVIQNPRYQVTQFGKPVTLSCSQTLNHNVMYWYQQKSSQAPKLLFHYYDKDFNNEADTPDNFQSRRPNTSFCFLDIRSPGLGDTAMYLCATSILPSSTLHFGNGTRLTVT.

The genes are TRBV7-9 and TRBJ1-1; D ambiguous. V lost 5 bases to trimming and J lost 4 bases, with 17 bases between them. Germline CDR1 and CDR2: SEHNR and FQNEAQ (reference sequence). This CDR3 has 15 residues. The CDR3 DNA reads as TGTGCCAGCAGCCTATCGAGGGTGAGGCGCACTGAAGCTTTCTTT. Translating it yields CASSLSRVRRTEAFF.

The chain combines TRBV9 with TRBJ1-3; 8 positions match TRBD1. Looked up from germline, CDR1 is SGDLS and CDR2 is YYNGEE. The CDR3 is 14 amino acids. The trim removed 7 bases at V and 1 base at J, leaving 4 bases unmatched. The CDR3 protein is CASQGAPSGNTIYF. The CDR3 bases are TGTGCCAGCCAGGGGGCGCCGTCTGGAAACACCATATATTTT.

The V gene is TRBV18, the J gene TRBJ2-1, with TRBD1 matching over 9 bases. The CDR3 is 18 residues long. Per germline, CDR1 KGHSH and CDR2 LQKENI. V was clipped by 3 bases and J by 0 bases; unmatched bases: 9. CDR3 nucleotide sequence: TGTGCCAGCTCACCGGGAACAGGGGGCGTGAGCTCCTACAATGAGCAGTTCTTC. It specifies CASSPGTGGVSSYNEQFF.

V is TRBV6-2 or TRBV6-3 and J is TRBJ2-3; tentatively, D is TRBD2 (6 bases). The germline V and J ends were trimmed by 6 bases and 2 bases, with 18 bases remaining between them. CDR1 and CDR2 from the germline V gene are MNHEY and SVGEGT. The CDR3 runs to 16 residues. DNA of the CDR3: TGTGCCAGCAGCCCCCAGGCGGGGTTCGACACAGATACGCAGTATTTT. Its translation: CASSPQAGFDTDTQYF.

The V and J genes are TRBV5-5 and TRBJ2-7; 8 nucleotides agree with TRBD1. CDR1 and CDR2 from the germline V gene are SGHKS and YYEKEE (reference sequence). This CDR3 is built from 15 residues. The trim removed 3 bases at V and 1 base at J, leaving 6 bases unmatched. The CDR3, as DNA: TGTGCCAGCAGCTATTGGACAGGGTTATCCTACGAGCAGTACTTC. Amino acid sequence: CASSYWTGLSYEQYF.

There are a few counts of this clone. The V gene is TRBV2, the J gene TRBJ1-2; D possibly corresponds to TRBD1 (6 bases). CDR1 and CDR2 from the germline V gene are SNHLY and FYNNEI. Trimming took 6 bases from V and 0 from J, leaving 14 bases between them. CDR3 length equals 15 residues. CDR3 sequence reads: CASRESQGANYGYTF. The CDR3 DNA reads as TGTGCCAGCAGGGAATCACAGGGAGCTAACTATGGCTACACCTTC.

This chain joins TRBV18 and TRBJ1-1, with a tentative D call TRBD1 (5 bases). Germline V lookup: CDR1 KGHSH, CDR2 LQKENI. The V and J ends lost 3 bases and 0 bases respectively, with 20 bases between them. The CDR3 loop spans 18 amino acids. The CDR3 bases are TGTGCCAGCTCACCCTCGCCCCCGGGACGGATCATGAACACTGAAGCTTTCTTT. Amino acid sequence: CASSPSPPGRIMNTEAFF.

The chain recombines TRBV10-2 with TRBJ1-5; tentatively, D is TRBD1 (6 bases). Germline assignment: CDR1 WSHSY and CDR2 SAAADI. The CDR3 length is 14 residues. Trimming removed 3 bases at V and 4 bases at J, with 10 bases between. The CDR3 loop reads CASSDRGRNQPQHF. The CDR3, as DNA: TGCGCCAGCAGTGACCGGGGGCGAAATCAGCCCCAGCATTTT.

J is TRBJ1-1 and V is TRBV19; 9 bases align to TRBD1. The CDR3 is 14 residues long. The V segment lost 6 bases and the J segment 1 base; nucleotides outside the gene matches: 3. Germline V gene lookup returns CDR1 LNHDA and CDR2 SQIVND (reference sequence). CDR3 region: CASRRTGENTEAFF. The CDR3 region has the DNA TGTGCCAGTAGAAGGACAGGGGAGAACACTGAAGCTTTCTTT.

V gene TRBV6-1 combines with J gene TRBJ1-2, with 8 nucleotides matching TRBD1. The V and J ends lost 3 bases and 6 bases, in that order; junction bases with no gene match: 18. Germline V gene data show CDR1 as MNHNS and CDR2 as SASEGT. The CDR3 totals 18 residues. The CDR3 is CASSDGRGFWRTGHGYTF. CDR3 sequence (DNA): TGTGCCAGCAGTGATGGTCGTGGGTTCTGGCGGACAGGGCATGGCTACACCTTC.